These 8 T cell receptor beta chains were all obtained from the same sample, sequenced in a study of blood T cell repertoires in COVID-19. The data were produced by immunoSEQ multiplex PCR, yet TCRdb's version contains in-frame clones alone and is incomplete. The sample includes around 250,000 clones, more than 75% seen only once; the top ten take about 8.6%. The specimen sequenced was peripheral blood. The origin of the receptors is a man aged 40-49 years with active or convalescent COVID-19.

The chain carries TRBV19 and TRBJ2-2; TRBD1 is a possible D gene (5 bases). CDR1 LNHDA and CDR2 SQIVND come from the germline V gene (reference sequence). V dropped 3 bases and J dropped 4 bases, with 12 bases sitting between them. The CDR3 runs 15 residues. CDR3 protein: CASSMDTPVTGELFF. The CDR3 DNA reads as TGTGCCAGTAGTATGGACACCCCGGTCACCGGGGAGCTGTTTTTT.

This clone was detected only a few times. The CDR3 sequence is CASSMGLNDQPQHF. CDR3 nucleotides: TGTGCCAGCAGTATGGGACTGAATGATCAGCCCCAGCATTTT. The chain uses TRBV6-5 and TRBJ1-5; D is perhaps TRBD1 (5 bases). The CDR3 is made up of 14 amino acids. With 5 bases removed from V and 5 bases from J, the gap between germline ends came to 13 bases. CDR1 and CDR2 from the germline V gene are MNHEY and SVGAGI.

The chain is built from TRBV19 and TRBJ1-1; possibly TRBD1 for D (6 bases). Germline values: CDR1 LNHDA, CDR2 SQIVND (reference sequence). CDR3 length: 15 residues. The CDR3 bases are TGTGACCTAAATGGGGCAGGGGAGGGTAGCACTGAAGCTTTCTTT. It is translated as CDLNGAGEGSTEAFF.

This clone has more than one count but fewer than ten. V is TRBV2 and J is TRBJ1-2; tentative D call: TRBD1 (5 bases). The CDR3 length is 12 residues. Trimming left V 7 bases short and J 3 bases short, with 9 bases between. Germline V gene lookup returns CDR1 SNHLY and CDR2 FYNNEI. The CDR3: CASKKQDYGYTF. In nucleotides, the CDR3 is TGTGCCAGCAAAAAACAGGACTATGGCTACACCTTC.

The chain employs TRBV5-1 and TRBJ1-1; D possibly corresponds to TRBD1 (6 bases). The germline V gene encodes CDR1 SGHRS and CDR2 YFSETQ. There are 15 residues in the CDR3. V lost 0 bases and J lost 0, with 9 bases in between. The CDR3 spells CASSLVRGMNTEAFF. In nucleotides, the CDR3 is TGCGCCAGCAGCTTGGTTAGGGGGATGAACACTGAAGCTTTCTTT.

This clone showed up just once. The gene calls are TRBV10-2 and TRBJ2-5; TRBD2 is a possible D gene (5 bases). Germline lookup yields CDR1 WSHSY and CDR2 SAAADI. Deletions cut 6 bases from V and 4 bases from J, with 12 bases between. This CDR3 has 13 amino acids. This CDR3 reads CASSRGFGETQYF. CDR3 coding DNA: TGCGCCAGCAGCCGCGGGTTCGGAGAGACCCAGTACTTC.

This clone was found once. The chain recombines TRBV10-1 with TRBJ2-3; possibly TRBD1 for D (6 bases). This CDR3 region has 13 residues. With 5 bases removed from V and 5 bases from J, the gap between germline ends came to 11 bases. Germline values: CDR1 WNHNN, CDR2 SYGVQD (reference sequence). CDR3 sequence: CASSRTEKDTQYF. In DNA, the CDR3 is TGCGCCAGCAGTAGGACAGAGAAAGATACGCAGTATTTT.

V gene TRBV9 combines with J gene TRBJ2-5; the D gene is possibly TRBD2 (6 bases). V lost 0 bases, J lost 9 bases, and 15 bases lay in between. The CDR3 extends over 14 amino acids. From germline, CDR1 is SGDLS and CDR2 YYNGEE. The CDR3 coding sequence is TGTGCCAGCAGCGTAGAAGGGACTTTGGAGGCCCAGTACTTC. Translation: CASSVEGTLEAQYF.